This T cell receptor (beta chain) was identified in a study of blood T cell repertoires in COVID-19 (dated by TCRdb to 2018 to 2021). Some background on the complete study: Collaborator samples came from the United States, Italy and Spain and covered acute and convalescent phases of COVID-19. The samples were drawn from the first 160 participants of the ongoing ImmuneRACE study and from 1,254 subjects provided by 6 global collaborators. A freely available public database, intended as a resource for researchers studying the immune response to SARS-CoV-2, is where the repertoires were released. Nearly every sample came with metadata listing a de-identified subject ID, COVID-19 status, age in years and sex. The material from the prospective study consisted of cDNA or gDNA derived from T cells, B-cell-depleted T cells, or PBMCs. Subjects who had been exposed to COVID-19, were actively infected with it, or had recovered from it provided the deeply sampled blood TCRbeta repertoires that made up the dataset. Where HLA class I and class II types were available, the types were taken from metadata supplied by the sample provider, not from assay-based typing. Study-level results and caveats: Clinical and demographic metadata were provided uncurated, with the amount varying by source and participant.

The immunoSEQ Assay, a bias-controlled multiplex PCR, was used to amplify TCRbeta CDR3 regions from genomic DNA. As for how the authors treated the data: Within the assay, amplification of reference gene primers was used to estimate how many nucleated cells each sample contained. To quantify the absolute abundance of each unique TCRbeta CDR3 rearrangement, sequence reads were collapsed and filtered. For each sample, productive Simpson clonality was calculated as the square root of Simpson's diversity index over productive rearrangements. The table comes from immuneACCESS by way of TCRdb, which keeps in-frame sequences with V and J called. Part of the clones is missing from these tables; in studies checked, under half for an unresolved V gene and the rest for unknown reasons. D and trimming come from the DNA, and the V and J calls and clone size come from that table. The sample data list about 300,000 clones, and about 83% of these were observed just once. Of the sample, roughly 1.2% falls within the top ten clones.

The collaborating institutions used their own protocols to collect whole blood in K2EDTA tubes. Collaborator samples were shipped for TCRbeta analysis as frozen whole blood, isolated PBMCs, or DNA extracted from either sample type. Comment on this clone: Its antigen is still unknown. Base-call qualities are not available, and no considerably larger clone is one nucleotide away. The sample carries other DNA sequences with the same CDR3.

This receptor was obtained from a woman aged 45 to 65 with acute or convalescent COVID-19. Material for sequencing was peripheral blood.

This receptor has the CDR3 CASFNQGSGNTIYF. Read as DNA, the sequence is TGTGCCAGCTTCAACCAGGGTTCCGGAAACACCATATATTTT. The chain is made from TRBV18 and TRBJ1-3; a tentative D call is TRBD1 (5 bases match). V drops 7 bases and J drops 4 bases, leaving 14 bases in between. Reading from cysteine to phenylalanine, the CDR3 counts 14 amino acids. This entry keeps only the CDR3 DNA: 42 bases, framed from base 1. According to the germline V gene, CDR1 reads KGHSH and CDR2 reads LQKENI.